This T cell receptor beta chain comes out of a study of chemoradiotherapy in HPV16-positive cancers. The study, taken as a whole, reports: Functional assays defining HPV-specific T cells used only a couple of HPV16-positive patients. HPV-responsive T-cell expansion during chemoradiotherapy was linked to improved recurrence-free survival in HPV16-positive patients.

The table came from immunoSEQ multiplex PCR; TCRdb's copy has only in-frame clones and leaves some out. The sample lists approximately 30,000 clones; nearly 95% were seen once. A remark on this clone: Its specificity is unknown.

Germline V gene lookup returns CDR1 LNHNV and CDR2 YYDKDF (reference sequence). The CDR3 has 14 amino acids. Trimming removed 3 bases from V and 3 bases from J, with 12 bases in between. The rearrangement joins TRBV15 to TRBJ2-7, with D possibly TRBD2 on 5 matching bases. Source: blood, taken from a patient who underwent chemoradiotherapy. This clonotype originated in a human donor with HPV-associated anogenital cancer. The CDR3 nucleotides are TGTGCCACCAGCAGGCTGACTGGAGGCTACGAGCAGTACTTC. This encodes CATSRLTGGYEQYF.